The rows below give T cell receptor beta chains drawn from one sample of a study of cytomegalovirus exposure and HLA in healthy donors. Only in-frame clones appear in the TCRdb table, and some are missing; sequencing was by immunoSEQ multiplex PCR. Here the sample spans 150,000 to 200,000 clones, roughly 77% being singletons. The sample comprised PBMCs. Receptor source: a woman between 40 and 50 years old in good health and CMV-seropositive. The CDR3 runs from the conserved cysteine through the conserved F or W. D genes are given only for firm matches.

CDR3: CATSRGGSPLHF
DNA: TGTGCCACCAGCAGGGGGGGGTCACCCCTCCACTTT
J: TRBJ1-6
D: -
V: TRBV15

CDR3: CASSFGFPPGTDTQYF
DNA: TGTGCCAGCAGCTTCGGCTTTCCTCCCGGGACAGATACGCAGTATTTT
J: TRBJ2-3
D: -
V: TRBV5-4

CDR3: CASRPKTGRGTSSSYEQYF
DNA: TGCGCCAGCAGGCCTAAAACGGGCAGGGGGACCAGCAGCTCCTACGAGCAGTACTTC
J: TRBJ2-7
D: TRBD1
V: TRBV10-1

CDR3: CASSLGGQVGELFF
DNA: TGTGCCAGCAGCTTAGGGGGGCAAGTCGGGGAGCTGTTTTTT
J: TRBJ2-2
D: -
V: TRBV7-6

CDR3: CASTSDREAIFGYTF
DNA: TGTGCCAGTACATCCGACAGGGAGGCCATATTTGGCTACACCTTC
J: TRBJ1-2
D: TRBD1
V: TRBV19

CDR3: CASSLGPRGENQPQHF
DNA: TGTGCCAGCAGCTTGGGGCCCAGGGGTGAGAATCAGCCCCAGCATTTT
J: TRBJ1-5
D: -
V: TRBV5-6

CDR3: CASRHYGTGNDYGYTF
DNA: TGTGCCAGCAGACACTACGGGACAGGAAACGACTATGGCTACACCTTC
J: TRBJ1-2
D: TRBD1
V: TRBV5-6

CDR3: CASSLRPSGSIGYEQYF
DNA: TGTGCCAGCAGTTTGCGGCCTAGCGGGAGTATAGGCTACGAGCAGTACTTC
J: TRBJ2-7
D: TRBD2
V: TRBV28

CDR3: CASGGGLNTEAFF
DNA: TGTGCCAGCGGGGGGGGGTTGAACACTGAAGCTTTCTTT
J: TRBJ1-1
D: -
V: TRBV2

CDR3: CASSLLTGGTYNEQFF
DNA: TGTGCCAGCAGTTTATTGACAGGGGGCACCTACAATGAGCAGTTCTTC
J: TRBJ2-1
D: TRBD1
V: TRBV28